This TCR beta chain is from a study of shared clonotypes between healthy human individuals. CD45RO negativity and positive selection for CCR7 defined naive CD8 cells, a population that excluded terminally differentiated effector memory CD45RA+ cells. This CDR3 comprises 14 residues. Germline assignment: CDR1 SGHKS and CDR2 YYEKEE (reference sequence). Trimming cost V 4 bases and J 7 bases; bases outside gene matches: 11. Notes on this clone: The antigen remains undetermined.

Notes on the study in general: Generally, naive subsets (rather than memory subsets) showed larger estimated richness.

Clones were read by immunoSEQ multiplex PCR, and TCRdb kept only the in-frame ones, dropping some. The sample comprises about 2.1 million clones, about 93% of which are singletons, and roughly 1.7% rests with the top ten. The origin of this receptor is a man younger than 35 in good health. Some clones in this sample may be carry-over from other donors' samples. Sequencing was done on a sample of naive CD8+ T cells from PBMCs. V gene TRBV5-5 combines with J gene TRBJ2-7, with 7 bases aligning to TRBD1. CDR3 nucleotides: TGTGCCAGCAGCCACCGACAGGGTTTAGGAGAGCAGTACTTC. As protein: CASSHRQGLGEQYF.